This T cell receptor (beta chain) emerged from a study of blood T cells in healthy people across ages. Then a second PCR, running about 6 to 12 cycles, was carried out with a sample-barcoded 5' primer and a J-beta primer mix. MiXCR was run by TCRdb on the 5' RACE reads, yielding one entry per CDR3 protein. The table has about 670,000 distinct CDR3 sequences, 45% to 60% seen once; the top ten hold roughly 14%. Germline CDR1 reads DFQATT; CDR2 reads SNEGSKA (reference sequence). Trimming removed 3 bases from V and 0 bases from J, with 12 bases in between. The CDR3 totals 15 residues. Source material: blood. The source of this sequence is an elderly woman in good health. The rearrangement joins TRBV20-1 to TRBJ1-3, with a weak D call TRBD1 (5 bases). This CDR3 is CSASALRVSGNTIYF. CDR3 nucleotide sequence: TGCAGTGCTAGTGCCCTCAGGGTCTCTGGAAACACCATATATTTT.